This TCR beta chain was captured by sequencing in a study of blood T cell repertoires in COVID-19. For the study at large: Samples of COVID-19 (acute and convalescent) were obtained from the United States, Italy and Spain. T cells, B-cell-depleted T cells, or PBMCs provided the cDNA or gDNA that served as material.

Authors' processing steps: Reference gene primer amplification yielded estimated nucleated cell counts. Using immunoSEQ multiplex PCR, the repertoire was profiled, and TCRdb retains in-frame clones only, with some absent. Clone size and the V and J calls come from that table; the DNA yielded D and trimming. Found here are 150,000 to 200,000 clones, about four fifths of them singletons; the top ten hold under 8%. CDR1 is SGHDT and CDR2 is YYEEEE in the germline V gene. The ends lost 4 bases at V and 5 bases at J; junction bases unmatched: 8. CDR3 size: 16 residues. The receptor was derived from a man between 60 and 70 years old with acute or convalescent COVID-19. Source material: peripheral blood. J is TRBJ2-3 and V is TRBV5-6, with 12 bases identical to TRBD2. CDR3 sequence reads: CASSIGTSGWQDTQYF. CDR3 DNA sequence: TGTGCCAGCAGCATCGGGACTAGCGGGTGGCAAGATACGCAGTATTTT.